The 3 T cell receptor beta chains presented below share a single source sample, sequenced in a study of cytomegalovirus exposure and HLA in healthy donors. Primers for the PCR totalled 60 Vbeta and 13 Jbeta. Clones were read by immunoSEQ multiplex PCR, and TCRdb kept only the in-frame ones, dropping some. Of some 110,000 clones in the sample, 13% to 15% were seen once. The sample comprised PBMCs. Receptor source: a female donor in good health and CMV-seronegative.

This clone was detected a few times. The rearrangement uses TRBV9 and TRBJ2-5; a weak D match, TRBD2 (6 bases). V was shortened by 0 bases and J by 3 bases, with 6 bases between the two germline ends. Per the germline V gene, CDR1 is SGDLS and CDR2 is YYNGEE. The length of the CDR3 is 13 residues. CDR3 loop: CASSVGGEETQYF. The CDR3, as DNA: TGTGCCAGCAGCGTAGGGGGGGAAGAGACCCAGTACTTC.

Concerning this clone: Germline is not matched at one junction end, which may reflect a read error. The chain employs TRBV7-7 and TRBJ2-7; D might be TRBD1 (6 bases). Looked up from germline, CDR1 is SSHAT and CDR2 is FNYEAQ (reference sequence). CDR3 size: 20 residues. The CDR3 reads CASSLNPRPWQGYKFYEQYF. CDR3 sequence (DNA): TGTGCTAGCAGCCTTAACCCACGCCCGTGGCAGGGGTACAAATTCTACGAGCAGTACTTC.

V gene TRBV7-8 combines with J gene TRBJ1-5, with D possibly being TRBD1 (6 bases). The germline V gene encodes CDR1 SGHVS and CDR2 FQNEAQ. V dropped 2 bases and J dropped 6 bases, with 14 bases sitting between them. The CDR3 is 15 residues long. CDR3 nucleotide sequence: TGTGCCAGCAGCTTATACACGAGGGGGAGTCAGCCCCAGCATTTT. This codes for CASSLYTRGSQPQHF.